These 19 T cell receptor beta chains share one sample of origin, sequenced in a study of cytomegalovirus exposure and HLA in healthy donors (dated by TCRdb to 2015 to 2018). The library relied on the immunoSEQ multiplex PCR assay. A mixture of 60 forward primers for TCR Vbeta segments and 13 reverse primers for TCR Jbeta segments was used in the multiplex PCR. TCRdb retrieved this table from immuneACCESS and kept in-frame rearrangements only. Not all clones are present; in checked studies, unresolved V genes account for under half, and no reason is known for the remainder. The sample table gives roughly 200,000 clones. The ten top clones hold around 1.1% of the sample. Sequencing used PBMCs. These receptor sequences come from a girl aged 2 to 10 in good health and CMV-seropositive.

The genes are TRBV19 and TRBJ2-5; D is perhaps TRBD2 (5 bases). CDR1 is LNHDA and CDR2 is SQIVND in the germline V gene (reference sequence). There are 12 residues in the CDR3. The V end was cut by 3 bases, the J end by 13 bases, with 15 bases between. The CDR3 bases are TGTGCCAGTAGTATTGTCGGCGGGTGGGTGTACTTC. Translation: CASSIVGGWVYF. Combining the CDR3 with reference TRBV19 and TRBJ2-5 gives the whole variable domain DGGITQSPKYLFRKEGQNVTLSCEQNLNHDAMYWYRQDPGQGLRLIYYSQIVNDFQKGDIAEGYSVSREKKESFPLTVTSAQKNPTAFYLCASSIVGGWVYFGPGTRLLVL.

The V and J genes are TRBV5-6 and TRBJ2-1, with TRBD2 matching over 12 bases. The germline V gene encodes CDR1 SGHDT and CDR2 YYEEEE. The CDR3 contains 15 residues. Trimming took 5 bases from V and 2 from J; bases not matched to a gene: 2. Here the CDR3 reads CASRSSGRAYNEQFF. Here the CDR3 DNA reads TGTGCCAGCAGGTCTAGCGGGAGGGCCTACAATGAGCAGTTCTTC.

The CDR3 DNA follows: TGTGCCAGCATTTTAGAGACAGGAGTCAATCAGCCCCAGCATTTT. Translating it yields CASILETGVNQPQHF. This chain uses TRBV7-2 with TRBJ1-5; a possible D gene is TRBD1 (6 bases). The CDR3 sequence is 15 residues long. V lost 7 bases to trimming and J lost 3 bases, with 16 bases between them. The germline gives CDR1 SGHTA, CDR2 FQGNSA.

The chain employs TRBV28 and TRBJ1-5, with TRBD1 matching over 9 bases. The CDR3 runs 17 residues. Germline V gene data show CDR1 as MDHEN and CDR2 as SYDVKM. The V and J ends lost 6 bases and 7 bases, in that order; junction bases with no gene match: 16. The CDR3 nucleotides read TGTGCCAGCAGACCCACGGTCGGGACAGGGAGACGCCAGCCCCAGCATTTT. The encoded protein is CASRPTVGTGRRQPQHF.

The chain uses TRBV9 and TRBJ2-7; tentatively, D is TRBD2 (5 bases). The CDR3 spans 13 residues. Germline assignment: CDR1 SGDLS and CDR2 YYNGEE. Trimming took 2 bases from V and 6 from J, leaving 12 bases between them. CDR3 amino acids: CASSVGVAGEQYF. CDR3 bases: TGTGCCAGCAGCGTCGGGGTCGCGGGCGAGCAGTACTTC.

The chain carries TRBV5-4 and TRBJ1-2; D is ambiguous. CDR1 is SGHNT and CDR2 is YYREEE in the germline V gene (reference sequence). The CDR3 length is 15 residues. V dropped 3 bases and J dropped 4 bases, with 16 bases sitting between them. The CDR3 DNA follows: TGTGCCAGCAGCTCCGTTGGGGTCGAGGGCTATGGCTACACCTTC. Its translation: CASSSVGVEGYGYTF.

The chain is built from TRBV7-9 and TRBJ2-7, with a weak D call TRBD1 (5 bases). The CDR3 has 16 amino acids. Deletions cut 1 base from V and 9 bases from J, with 22 bases between. Germline loops: CDR1 SEHNR, CDR2 FQNEAQ (reference sequence). CDR3 bases: TGTGCCAGCAGCTTAGAAGACAGATCCCCGCTACTGGGGCAGTACTTC. It yields the protein CASSLEDRSPLLGQYF.

The chain carries TRBV13 and TRBJ2-1; no clear D. V was trimmed by 0 bases and J by 0 bases, leaving 3 bases between them. CDR1 and CDR2 (germline): PRHDT, FYEKMQ (reference sequence). CDR3 size: 14 residues. Written as DNA, the CDR3 is TGTGCCAGCAGCTTAGGACTCTCCTACAATGAGCAGTTCTTC. It yields the protein CASSLGLSYNEQFF.

This chain links TRBV29-1 with TRBJ2-5; perhaps TRBD2 as D (5 bases). Germline V CDR1 and CDR2: SQVTM, ANQGSEA. The CDR3 spans 15 residues. Trimming removed 4 bases from V and 5 bases from J, with 20 bases in between. The CDR3, as DNA: TGCAGCGTTGTATTAGAACTAGGTTCGGGGGAGACCCAGTACTTC. Its protein is CSVVLELGSGETQYF.

The rearrangement links TRBV23-1 to TRBJ1-1; D might be TRBD1 (5 bases). TRBV23-1 falls under the ORF class, with uncertain function. The CDR3 has 19 residues. Trimming took 3 bases from V and 0 from J, leaving 23 bases between them. The CDR3 reads CASSHRRASRGWVNTEAFF. Written as DNA, the CDR3 is TGCGCCAGCAGTCACCGTAGGGCTTCCCGGGGGTGGGTGAACACTGAAGCTTTCTTT.

The CDR3 here is CASSLETGRGLTEAFF. For the CDR3, the DNA is TGTGCCAGCAGCTTGGAAACAGGTAGGGGCCTCACTGAAGCTTTCTTT. V is TRBV5-4 and J is TRBJ1-1; tentatively, D is TRBD1 (5 bases). The V and J ends lost 0 bases and 4 bases respectively, with 16 bases between them. Germline-derived CDR1 and CDR2 are SGHNT and YYREEE (reference sequence). The CDR3 extends over 16 amino acids. The whole variable domain, filled in from reference TRBV5-4 and TRBJ1-1, reads ETGVTQSPTHLIKTRGQQVTLRCSSQSGHNTVSWYQQALGQGPQFIFQYYREEENGRGNFPPRFSGLQFPNYSSELNVNALELDDSALYLCASSLETGRGLTEAFFGQGTRLTVV.

As concerns this clone: The same CDR3 is also encoded by other DNA sequences in this sample. The V call is TRBV28, the J call TRBJ1-3; TRBD1 might be the D (5 bases). Germline CDR1 MDHEN, CDR2 SYDVKM. The CDR3 has 15 amino acids. The V and J ends lost 2 bases and 4 bases respectively, with 12 bases between them. The CDR3 bases are TGTGCCAGCAGTTTAAGCCAGGGCTCGGGAAACACCATATATTTT. Protein: CASSLSQGSGNTIYF.

V usage is TRBV9 and J usage is TRBJ1-2, with 12 bases that match TRBD1. Germline lookup yields CDR1 SGDLS and CDR2 YYNGEE. The CDR3 contains 19 residues. The trim removed 4 bases at V and 6 bases at J, leaving 19 bases unmatched. The CDR3 sequence: CASSSTPGQGAEDVHGYTF. CDR3 in DNA: TGTGCCAGCAGCTCCACACCGGGACAGGGGGCGGAAGACGTCCATGGCTACACCTTC.

The J gene is TRBJ2-3, the V gene TRBV7-2, with a possible D match to TRBD2 (5 bases). The CDR3 has 14 amino acids. The V end was cut by 5 bases, the J end by 2 bases, with 11 bases between. The V gene's germline CDR1 is SGHTA and CDR2 FQGNSA. This chain's CDR3 is CASSNSELTDTQYF. CDR3 in DNA: TGTGCCAGCAGCAATAGCGAGCTCACAGATACGCAGTATTTT.

The rearrangement links TRBV6-6 to TRBJ1-3, with D uncertain. The CDR3 runs to 14 residues. The V and J ends lost 2 bases and 3 bases respectively, with 8 bases between them. Germline-derived CDR1 and CDR2 are MNHNY and SVGAGI (reference sequence). The DNA for the CDR3 is TGTGCCAGCAGTTACGATGTCGGTGGAAACACCATATATTTT. This sequence encodes CASSYDVGGNTIYF.

The V and J genes are TRBV27 and TRBJ2-7, with TRBD1 as a possible D gene (6 bases). Trimming took 6 bases from V and 3 from J, leaving 12 bases between them. Germline values: CDR1 MNHEY, CDR2 SMNVEV (reference sequence). The CDR3 covers 13 residues. The chain's CDR3 is CASRLGQFYEQYF. CDR3 DNA sequence: TGTGCCAGCAGGCTAGGACAGTTCTACGAGCAGTACTTC.

The chain has TRBV16 and TRBJ2-7; 9 bases agree with TRBD1. CDR3 length equals 15 residues. Germline CDR1 and CDR2: KGHSY and FQNENV. V lost 3 bases, J lost 2 bases, and 5 bases stayed unmatched. CDR3: CASSHPGQGTYEQYF. The CDR3, as DNA: TGTGCCAGCAGCCACCCGGGACAGGGCACCTACGAGCAGTACTTC. The entire variable domain, with the rest obtained from reference TRBV16 and TRBJ2-7, is as follows: GEEVAQTPKHLVRGEGQKAKLYCAPIKGHSYVFWYQQVLKNEFKFLISFQNENVFDETGMPKERFSAKCLPNSPCSLEIQATKLEDSAVYFCASSHPGQGTYEQYFGPGTRLTVT.

CDR3 loop: CASNFGGRDRGQGGYTF. The CDR3 nucleotides are TGTGCCAGCAACTTCGGAGGCCGGGACAGGGGACAAGGTGGCTACACCTTC. This chain links TRBV7-9 with TRBJ1-2; the match to TRBD1 covers 10 bases. This CDR3 is 17 amino acids long. The V and J ends lost 7 bases and 7 bases, in that order; junction bases with no gene match: 18. CDR1 and CDR2 (germline): SEHNR, FQNEAQ (reference sequence).

The chain couples TRBV18 to TRBJ1-1; 12 bases match TRBD1. The length of the CDR3 is 15 residues. Losses at the gene ends were 4 bases for V and 6 bases for J; bases not matched to a gene: 6. Germline CDR1 and CDR2: KGHSH and LQKENI. In DNA form, the CDR3 reads TGTGCCAGCTCACGGATGGGACAGGGGGCCTCTGAAGCTTTCTTT. It encodes CASSRMGQGASEAFF.